The 23 T cell receptor beta chains below come from one sample, sequenced in a study of blood T cell repertoires in COVID-19. Some clones are missing from TCRdb's copy, which holds only in-frame ones; the method was immunoSEQ multiplex PCR. The repertoire has some 93,000 clones, roughly 90% of them found once; the top ten carry about 7.7%. The material sequenced was peripheral blood. Every receptor here comes from a man aged 60 to 69 with acute or convalescent COVID-19.

The genes are TRBV5-6 and TRBJ1-2; D gene uncertain. CDR1 SGHDT and CDR2 YYEEEE come from the germline V gene. The CDR3 is 12 residues long. V was cut by 2 bases and J by 8 bases, with 10 bases left in between. As DNA, the CDR3 is TGTGCCAGCAGCTTACGCGAAGTCGGCTACACCTTC. Residues: CASSLREVGYTF.

The sample holds one count of this clone. The rearrangement links TRBV7-3 to TRBJ1-6; 7 positions match TRBD1. V gave up 2 bases and J gave up 5 bases; unmatched junction bases: 3. Germline V lookup: CDR1 SGHTA, CDR2 FQGTGA. The CDR3 sequence is 15 residues long. The CDR3 nucleotides read TGTGCCAGCAGCTTATACGGGACAGATAATTCACCCCTCCACTTT. It encodes CASSLYGTDNSPLHF.

The chain uses TRBV14 and TRBJ1-1; 8 nucleotides match TRBD1. The V gene's germline CDR1 is SGHDN and CDR2 FVKESK. The CDR3 is 15 residues long. Losses at the gene ends were 5 bases for V and 2 bases for J; bases not matched to a gene: 7. CDR3 coding DNA: TGTGCCAGCAGCTCCATCGGACAGGGCAACACTGAAGCTTTCTTT. This sequence encodes CASSSIGQGNTEAFF.

V gene TRBV5-6 combines with J gene TRBJ1-1, with D possibly TRBD1 on 5 matching bases. Per the germline V gene, CDR1 is SGHDT and CDR2 is YYEEEE. Between the trimmed V and J ends, which lost 2 bases and 4 bases, there was a span of 15 bases. CDR3 size: 15 residues. The chain's CDR3 is CASSFQTGLGTEAFF. The CDR3 DNA reads TGTGCCAGCAGCTTCCAGACGGGACTGGGCACTGAAGCTTTCTTT.

The chain joins TRBV7-6 to TRBJ2-3; 9 bases are shared with TRBD2. The CDR3 totals 15 residues. The V segment lost 4 bases and the J segment 1 base; nucleotides outside the gene matches: 3. Germline V lookup: CDR1 SGHVS, CDR2 FNYEAQ. CDR3 protein: CASSSIAGGTDTQYF. The CDR3 DNA sequence: TGTGCCAGCAGCTCGATAGCGGGAGGCACAGATACGCAGTATTTT.

For this clone: The sample has other DNA sequences that encode this CDR3 too. CDR3 nucleotide sequence: TGTGCCAGCAGAAGGGACAGCTACAATGAGCAGTTCTTC. Translated: CASRRDSYNEQFF. The V gene is TRBV5-4, the J gene TRBJ2-1; 7 bases align to TRBD1. Germline CDR1 reads SGHNT; CDR2 reads YYREEE (reference sequence). V was clipped by 5 bases and J by 3 bases; unmatched bases: 2. The CDR3 sequence is 13 residues long. The variable domain in full, with the rest retrieved from reference TRBV5-4 and TRBJ2-1, is ETGVTQSPTHLIKTRGQQVTLRCSSQSGHNTVSWYQQALGQGPQFIFQYYREEENGRGNFPPRFSGLQFPNYSSELNVNALELDDSALYLCASRRDSYNEQFFGPGTRLTVL.

The rearrangement links TRBV3-1 (or the pseudogene TRBV3-2) to TRBJ2-1; 7 nucleotides align to TRBD2. The V gene's germline CDR1 is LGHDT and CDR2 YNNKEL (reference sequence). The CDR3 spans 15 residues. Trimming removed 3 bases from V and 1 base from J; junction bases left unmatched: 3. The CDR3 is CASSQGRGSYNEQFF. The CDR3 coding sequence is TGTGCCAGCAGCCAGGGGCGGGGGTCCTACAATGAGCAGTTCTTC.

The chain joins TRBV6-2 or TRBV6-3 to TRBJ1-2; 8 bases align to TRBD1. The length of the CDR3 is 14 residues. Germline loops: CDR1 MNHEY, CDR2 SVGEGT. Trimming cost V 5 bases and J 8 bases; bases outside gene matches: 10. CDR3 nucleotide sequence: TGTGCCAGCAGTCCCTTTCCGGGACAGGAAGGCTACACCTTC. It encodes CASSPFPGQEGYTF.

V gene TRBV28 combines with J gene TRBJ2-6, with D possibly TRBD2 on 5 matching bases. The length of the CDR3 is 14 residues. CDR1 MDHEN and CDR2 SYDVKM come from the germline V gene. The ends were cut back, 6 bases at V and 4 bases at J, with 10 bases in the middle. The CDR3 spells CASRRGRGANVLTF. The DNA of the CDR3 is TGTGCCAGCAGGCGCGGGCGCGGGGCCAACGTCCTGACTTTC.

This chain joins TRBV9 and TRBJ1-2; 9 bases are shared with TRBD1. V shed 7 bases, J shed 6 bases, and the junction held 13 bases outside the gene matches. Germline V CDR1 and CDR2: SGDLS, YYNGEE. The CDR3 spans 15 residues. CDR3 residues: CASAHAAGQGNGYTF. DNA of the CDR3: TGTGCCAGCGCTCACGCGGCGGGACAGGGAAATGGCTACACCTTC.

The chain couples TRBV7-9 to TRBJ2-7; 12 positions agree with TRBD1. Germline assignment: CDR1 SEHNR and CDR2 FQNEAQ (reference sequence). The CDR3 runs 17 residues. The V and J ends lost 1 base and 1 base, in that order; junction bases with no gene match: 5. CDR3 bases: TGTGCCAGCAGCTTAGTCGGGACAGGGGGCGTTTCCTACGAGCAGTACTTC. It yields the protein CASSLVGTGGVSYEQYF.

V and J are TRBV3-1 (or the pseudogene TRBV3-2) and TRBJ1-1; D ambiguous. The length of the CDR3 is 14 residues. V was clipped by 4 bases and J by 6 bases, with 15 bases between them. The germline V gene encodes CDR1 LGHDT and CDR2 YNNKEL (reference sequence). The CDR3 sequence: CASSRVSNRAEAFF. The CDR3 DNA follows: TGTGCCAGCAGCCGGGTCTCGAATCGGGCTGAAGCTTTCTTT.

The V gene is TRBV29-1, the J gene TRBJ1-4, with a weak D call TRBD1 (6 bases). CDR3 length: 13 amino acids. Germline CDR1 and CDR2: SQVTM and ANQGSEA. With 4 bases removed from V and 8 bases from J, the gap between germline ends came to 14 bases. The CDR3: CSVVARGGEKLFF. The DNA for the CDR3 is TGCAGCGTTGTGGCCAGGGGCGGCGAAAAACTGTTTTTT.

The chain recombines TRBV10-3 with TRBJ1-5; 9 nucleotides match TRBD1. The V segment lost 2 bases and the J segment 1 base; nucleotides outside the gene matches: 6. CDR1 and CDR2 (germline): ENHRY, SYGVKD. The CDR3 spans 17 residues. This chain's CDR3 is CAISEPRQGESNQPQHF. CDR3 nucleotide sequence: TGTGCCATCAGTGAGCCCCGACAGGGGGAGAGCAATCAGCCCCAGCATTTT.

This chain uses TRBV27 with TRBJ1-2; maybe TRBD1 (5 bases). Trimming removed 2 bases at V and 1 base at J, with 8 bases between. The CDR3 consists of 14 residues. Germline-derived CDR1 and CDR2 are MNHEY and SMNVEV (reference sequence). The CDR3 region is CASSLQGVNYGYTF. The CDR3 nucleotides read TGTGCCAGCAGTTTACAGGGCGTTAACTATGGCTACACCTTC.

The chain links TRBV7-2 to TRBJ1-3; D call uncertain. V lost 5 bases and J 0 bases, leaving 14 bases between the germline ends. CDR1 and CDR2 (germline): SGHTA, FQGNSA. This CDR3 is 16 amino acids long. In DNA form, the CDR3 reads TGTGCCAGCAGCACCCTAGCTAGGAGCTCTGGAAACACCATATATTTT. This sequence encodes CASSTLARSSGNTIYF.

Only a few counts were recorded for this clone. The chain is built from TRBV30 and TRBJ1-5; 9 nucleotides match TRBD1. The CDR3 is 14 amino acids. V trimming: 0 bases; J trimming: 6 bases; junction bases outside the gene matches: 3. Germline values: CDR1 GTSNPN, CDR2 SVGIG (reference sequence). The CDR3 bases are TGTGCCTGGAGTGTCACAGGGGGCGGTCAGCCCCAGCATTTT. It specifies CAWSVTGGGQPQHF.

The J gene is TRBJ1-5, the V gene TRBV6-1; D is unresolved. V gave up 1 base and J gave up 2 bases, with 9 bases separating them. Germline V gives CDR1 MNHNS, CDR2 SASEGT. The length of the CDR3 is 15 residues. CDR3 amino acids: CASSEGSAGNQPQHF. CDR3 coding DNA: TGTGCCAGCAGTGAAGGAAGTGCGGGCAATCAGCCCCAGCATTTT.

The chain joins TRBV19 to TRBJ2-7; D is uncertain. The CDR3 has 14 residues. V was shortened by 5 bases and J by 0 bases, with 11 bases between the two germline ends. Germline lookup yields CDR1 LNHDA and CDR2 SQIVND (reference sequence). This CDR3 is CASSYAVSSYEQYF. The CDR3 nucleotides are TGTGCCAGTAGTTACGCTGTCAGCTCCTACGAGCAGTACTTC.

This chain connects TRBV24-1 to TRBJ1-3, with 8 bases lining up with TRBD1. With 0 bases clipped from V and 3 bases from J, the junction kept 12 bases outside the gene matches. Germline CDR1 reads KGHDR; CDR2 reads SFDVKD. CDR3 length: 19 amino acids. This chain's CDR3 is CATSDLPLGQDTDGNTIYF. The CDR3 coding sequence is TGTGCCACCAGTGATTTGCCACTGGGACAGGACACGGATGGAAACACCATATATTTT.

The rearrangement joins TRBV7-2 to TRBJ1-5; no definite D call. Looked up from germline, CDR1 is SGHTA and CDR2 is FQGNSA. This CDR3 spans 13 amino acids. Deletions cut 1 base from V and 3 bases from J, with 4 bases between. CDR3 DNA sequence: TGTGCCAGCAGCTTAGTCTACAATCAGCCCCAGCATTTT. Its translation is CASSLVYNQPQHF.

The genes are TRBV9 and TRBJ2-3, with a tentative D call TRBD2 (6 bases). Deletions cut 3 bases from V and 2 bases from J, with 13 bases between. CDR1 and CDR2 (germline): SGDLS, YYNGEE. The CDR3 consists of 15 residues. The CDR3 region has the DNA TGTGCCAGCAGCGCCCGAGAGGACTACACAGATACGCAGTATTTT. Translated: CASSAREDYTDTQYF.

The gene calls are TRBV5-6 and TRBJ1-3; D possibly corresponds to TRBD1 (5 bases). The CDR3 has 15 residues. Germline lookup yields CDR1 SGHDT and CDR2 YYEEEE. Trimming took 0 bases from V and 0 from J, leaving 7 bases between them. CDR3 in DNA: TGTGCCAGCAGCTTGGAGACAGCCTCTGGAAACACCATATATTTT. It translates to CASSLETASGNTIYF.